The next 32 T cell receptor beta chains were all read from a single sample in a study of T cell clones after liver transplantation. Using immunoSEQ multiplex PCR, the repertoire was profiled, and TCRdb retains in-frame clones only, with some absent. The sample holds roughly 56,000 clones, 55% to 75% seen once. Material: CD4+ T cells from blood, obtained roughly 55 months after liver transplant. The source is a human patient who received a liver transplant. Some T cells could come from the graft donor.

The gene calls are TRBV18 and TRBJ2-3; 7 bases match TRBD2. The CDR3 contains 14 residues. V lost 3 bases, J lost 9 bases, and 9 bases stayed unmatched. Germline CDR1 reads KGHSH; CDR2 reads LQKENI. The CDR3 sequence: CASSPGGGVGTQYF. The CDR3 nucleotides read TGTGCCAGCTCACCGGGCGGGGGAGTAGGAACGCAGTATTTT. Supplemented by reference TRBV18 and TRBJ2-3, the full variable domain reads NAGVMQNPRHLVRRRGQEARLRCSPMKGHSHVYWYRQLPEEGLKFMVYLQKENIIDESGMPKERFSAEFPKEGPSILRIQQVVRGDSAAYFCASSPGGGVGTQYFGPGTRLTVL.

The genes are TRBV5-5 and TRBJ1-5; D is unclear. CDR1 and CDR2 from the germline V gene are SGHKS and YYEKEE (reference sequence). The V and J ends lost 0 bases and 5 bases respectively, with 15 bases between them. This CDR3 contains 16 residues. CDR3 nucleotide sequence: TGTGCCAGCAGCTTGGGGTCCGGTCCAGTCGATCAGCCCCAGCATTTT. Encoded protein: CASSLGSGPVDQPQHF.

This clone was seen a few times. V usage is TRBV28 and J usage is TRBJ2-7; 7 bases align to TRBD1. Trimming at V came to 6 bases and at J to 0 bases, leaving 5 bases not matched to a gene. CDR3 length: 14 residues. Germline lookup yields CDR1 MDHEN and CDR2 SYDVKM. CDR3 residues: CASSLTGFSYEQYF. DNA for the CDR3: TGTGCCAGCAGCCTGACAGGGTTCTCCTACGAGCAGTACTTC.

The chain combines TRBV5-4 with TRBJ1-1; possible D gene TRBD1, 6 bases. Trimming cost V 3 bases and J 2 bases, with 14 bases left between them. This CDR3 has 15 residues. The germline CDR1 and CDR2 sequences are SGHNT and YYREEE (reference sequence). Here the CDR3 reads CASSSPGQLNTEAFF. CDR3 coding DNA: TGTGCCAGCAGCTCTCCGGGACAATTAAACACTGAAGCTTTCTTT.

The chain has TRBV27 and TRBJ1-1; weak D call: TRBD1 (5 bases). V shed 2 bases and J shed 5 bases, with 18 bases lying between them. This CDR3 contains 16 residues. The germline gives CDR1 MNHEY, CDR2 SMNVEV (reference sequence). CDR3 bases: TGTGCCAGCAGTTTAATCAACGCAGGGAGTAGGACTGAAGCTTTCTTT. It translates to CASSLINAGSRTEAFF.

This clone showed up just once. This chain connects TRBV14 to TRBJ2-7; 7 nucleotides agree with TRBD2. CDR3 length equals 18 residues. Per germline, CDR1 SGHDN and CDR2 FVKESK. Unmatched junction bases numbered 13, after V lost 2 bases and J lost 0 bases. In DNA, the CDR3 is TGTGCCAGCAGCCAATGGGAGGGTCTGGGAGCGAGCTCCTACGAGCAGTACTTC. It codes for CASSQWEGLGASSYEQYF.

The rearrangement uses TRBV7-9 and TRBJ2-7; D perhaps matches TRBD2 (7 bases). V dropped 4 bases and J dropped 6 bases, with 16 bases sitting between them. This CDR3 region has 14 residues. Germline V CDR1 and CDR2: SEHNR, FQNEAQ (reference sequence). For the CDR3, the DNA is TGTGCCAGCAGCTCGGACGGGGGGCGAGGCGAGCAGTACTTC. Translated, it gives CASSSDGGRGEQYF.

The genes are TRBV10-3 and TRBJ1-2; 7 nucleotides agree with TRBD1. The CDR3 is 14 residues long. V was clipped by 4 bases and J by 4 bases; unmatched bases: 6. Germline lookup yields CDR1 ENHRY and CDR2 SYGVKD. The CDR3 DNA reads TGTGCCATCAGTGGGGACAGCAAGATCTATGGCTACACCTTC. Its translation is CAISGDSKIYGYTF.

The genes are TRBV6-5 and TRBJ2-7, with a tentative D call TRBD1 (6 bases). The germline CDR1 and CDR2 sequences are MNHEY and SVGAGI. V lost 7 bases to trimming and J lost 4 bases, with 8 bases between them. The CDR3 loop spans 11 amino acids. The DNA of the CDR3 is TGTGCCAGCACGAGGGGGTACGAGCAGTACTTC. Amino acid sequence: CASTRGYEQYF.

The chain couples TRBV6-1 to TRBJ2-7; 9 bases agree with TRBD1. Germline assignment: CDR1 MNHNS and CDR2 SASEGT. Losses at the gene ends were 4 bases for V and 6 bases for J; bases not matched to a gene: 4. CDR3 size: 13 residues. Written as DNA, the CDR3 is TGTGCCAGCAGTGCCTGGACAGGGGTCGAGCAGTACTTC. Translation: CASSAWTGVEQYF.

V gene TRBV28 combines with J gene TRBJ1-4; tentative D call: TRBD1 (5 bases). From germline, CDR1 is MDHEN and CDR2 SYDVKM. This CDR3 comprises 15 residues. Trimming shortened V by 6 bases and J by 0 bases, and 11 bases separated the two germline ends. The CDR3: CASREGLSTNEKLFF. The CDR3 region has the DNA TGTGCCAGCAGGGAGGGACTTTCAACTAATGAAAAACTGTTTTTT.

V gene TRBV6-1 combines with J gene TRBJ1-2; no definite D call. The ends were cut back, 1 base at V and 4 bases at J, with 4 bases in the middle. The CDR3 is 12 amino acids. Germline CDR1 reads MNHNS; CDR2 reads SASEGT. The CDR3 DNA sequence: TGTGCCAGCAGTGAAGACGGCTATGGCTACACCTTC. It codes for CASSEDGYGYTF.

The chain is built from TRBV7-2 and TRBJ2-5; 7 nucleotides align to TRBD1. Germline trimming cut 4 bases from V and 1 base from J; bases unmatched to any gene: 6. CDR1 SGHTA and CDR2 FQGNSA come from the germline V gene. CDR3 length equals 15 residues. This CDR3 is CASSSMGTAQETQYF. CDR3 bases: TGTGCCAGCAGCTCCATGGGGACAGCCCAAGAGACCCAGTACTTC.

V gene TRBV7-2 combines with J gene TRBJ2-5; D gene ambiguous. CDR1 SGHTA and CDR2 FQGNSA come from the germline V gene. Trimming removed 2 bases at V and 1 base at J, with 11 bases between. The CDR3 is 15 amino acids. The CDR3 reads CASSLQAAPQETQYF. DNA for the CDR3: TGTGCCAGCAGCTTACAGGCCGCCCCCCAAGAGACCCAGTACTTC.

This clone appeared many times. The chain couples TRBV6-1 to TRBJ2-7, with 8 nucleotides matching TRBD1. The CDR3 has 16 residues. The V gene's germline CDR1 is MNHNS and CDR2 SASEGT. V lost 3 bases and J lost 0; bases outside the gene matches: 7. CDR3 residues: CASSDPGGVSSYEQYF. The DNA of the CDR3 is TGTGCCAGCAGTGACCCAGGGGGCGTCAGCTCCTACGAGCAGTACTTC.

V gene TRBV11-1 combines with J gene TRBJ1-4, with unresolved D. The CDR3 consists of 13 residues. Germline-derived CDR1 and CDR2 are SGHAT and FQDESV (reference sequence). V shed 5 bases and J shed 5 bases, with 9 bases lying between them. The CDR3 DNA reads as TGTGCCAGCAGCCCACGAAGGAATGAAAAACTGTTTTTT. It codes for CASSPRRNEKLFF.

The V gene is TRBV28, the J gene TRBJ1-2, with 11 nucleotides matching TRBD1. Trimming cost V 2 bases and J 4 bases; bases outside gene matches: 3. CDR3 length equals 15 residues. Germline V gives CDR1 MDHEN, CDR2 SYDVKM. CDR3 protein: CASSLLGQGAYGYTF. CDR3 coding DNA: TGTGCCAGCAGTTTACTCGGACAGGGGGCCTATGGCTACACCTTC.

J is TRBJ1-4 and V is TRBV5-1, with 7 bases fitting TRBD1. Trimming removed 5 bases from V and 4 bases from J; junction bases left unmatched: 8. Germline V lookup: CDR1 SGHRS, CDR2 YFSETQ. This CDR3 is 15 amino acids long. This chain's CDR3 is CASSGMTGRNEKLFF. DNA for the CDR3: TGCGCCAGCAGTGGGATGACAGGGCGTAATGAAAAACTGTTTTTT.

The CDR3 DNA reads as TGTGCCAGCAGTGGGGGAAAGGCGCAGTTCTTC. The encoded protein is CASSGGKAQFF. This chain links TRBV2 with TRBJ2-1; D is ambiguous. Germline loops: CDR1 SNHLY, CDR2 FYNNEI. V lost 4 bases and J lost 12, with 10 bases in between. The CDR3 sequence is 11 residues long.

The chain employs TRBV5-3 and TRBJ2-5, with unresolved D. TRBV5-3 is an open reading frame, and its role is uncertain. This CDR3 region has 16 residues. The V end lost 3 bases, the J end lost 4 bases, and 19 bases lay between the germline ends. The DNA for the CDR3 is TGTGCCAGAAGCTCCCCCGGCCGGCAACCCCCAGAGACCCAGTACTTC. It codes for CARSSPGRQPPETQYF.

The rearrangement links TRBV30 to TRBJ1-4, with a tentative D call TRBD1 (6 bases). Germline values: CDR1 GTSNPN, CDR2 SVGIG (reference sequence). Between the trimmed V and J ends, which lost 0 bases and 7 bases, there was a span of 9 bases. The CDR3 totals 13 residues. The chain's CDR3 is CAWSVTRGEKLFF. In DNA, the CDR3 is TGTGCCTGGAGTGTAACCAGGGGTGAAAAACTGTTTTTT.

This clone was seen just once. This chain connects TRBV19 to TRBJ1-3; unclear D gene. The CDR3 extends over 16 amino acids. The V and J ends lost 8 bases and 0 bases respectively, with 17 bases between them. From germline, CDR1 is LNHDA and CDR2 SQIVND (reference sequence). CDR3 region: CASEPADRNSGNTIYF. Written as DNA, the CDR3 is TGTGCCAGTGAACCTGCCGACCGCAACTCTGGAAACACCATATATTTT.

This clone appeared a few times. The DNA of the CDR3 is TGTGCCAGCAGTCCAGGGGATTCGGGTGGCTACACCTTC. Amino acids: CASSPGDSGGYTF. This rearrangement joins TRBV11-2 to TRBJ1-2; weak D call: TRBD1 (6 bases). The CDR3 is 13 residues long. Germline V gene sequence: CDR1 SGHAT, CDR2 FQNNGV. V was trimmed by 6 bases and J by 7 bases, leaving 15 bases between them.

The rearrangement uses TRBV6-5 and TRBJ1-2, with D unresolved. The CDR3 runs 13 residues. CDR1 and CDR2 (germline): MNHEY, SVGAGI. With 6 bases removed from V and 1 base from J, the gap between germline ends came to 9 bases. The CDR3 loop reads CASRTGINYGYTF. The CDR3 DNA reads as TGTGCCAGCAGAACTGGGATTAACTATGGCTACACCTTC.

This clone occurred once. This sequence joins TRBV30 and TRBJ1-4; D uncertain. V gave up 3 bases and J gave up 2 bases, with 13 bases separating them. Germline V gene sequence: CDR1 GTSNPN, CDR2 SVGIG (reference sequence). The CDR3 is 15 residues long. CDR3 amino acids: CAWRSQVDTNEKLFF. Here the CDR3 DNA reads TGTGCCTGGAGGTCTCAGGTGGACACTAATGAAAAACTGTTTTTT.

Only a few counts were recorded for this clone. The V and J genes are TRBV19 and TRBJ1-5, with 11 bases matching TRBD1. CDR3 size: 16 residues. Germline loops: CDR1 LNHDA, CDR2 SQIVND (reference sequence). V lost 5 bases to trimming and J lost 7 bases; unmatched junction nucleotides: 10. The CDR3 region is CASSPWDRGSGQPQHF. CDR3 DNA sequence: TGTGCCAGTAGTCCCTGGGACAGGGGGTCGGGACAGCCCCAGCATTTT. Supplemented by reference TRBV19 and TRBJ1-5, the full variable domain reads DGGITQSPKYLFRKEGQNVTLSCEQNLNHDAMYWYRQDPGQGLRLIYYSQIVNDFQKGDIAEGYSVSREKKESFPLTVTSAQKNPTAFYLCASSPWDRGSGQPQHFGDGTRLSIL.

The chain employs TRBV5-1 and TRBJ2-3; TRBD1 or TRBD2 may be the D gene (6 bases each). The V gene lost 0 bases and the J gene lost 3 bases, with 11 bases spanning the gap. The CDR3 has 15 residues. The germline CDR1 and CDR2 sequences are SGHRS and YFSETQ. The CDR3 coding sequence is TGCGCCAGCAGCTTGGGACAGGCGGGAACAGATACGCAGTATTTT. Translated: CASSLGQAGTDTQYF.

The gene calls are TRBV11-3 and TRBJ2-7; D possibly uses TRBD1 or TRBD2 (5 bases each). This CDR3 is 16 amino acids long. The V gene's germline CDR1 is SGHNT and CDR2 YENEEA. The ends were cut back, 5 bases at V and 2 bases at J, with 19 bases in the middle. DNA of the CDR3: TGTGCCAGCAGCCCCGGGGTGGGACGCACCGCCTACGAGCAGTACTTC. Encoded protein: CASSPGVGRTAYEQYF.

The chain is built from TRBV2 and TRBJ1-1; 9 nucleotides line up with TRBD1. The CDR3 is made up of 13 amino acids. The V and J ends lost 6 bases and 7 bases, in that order; junction bases with no gene match: 6. Germline V gives CDR1 SNHLY, CDR2 FYNNEI. CDR3 in DNA: TGTGCCAGCAGGGGACAGGGCTTACTTGAAGCTTTCTTT. This translates into CASRGQGLLEAFF.

This CDR3 reads CATSSRTGVEQYF. Here the CDR3 DNA reads TGTGCCACCAGCAGCCGGACAGGGGTCGAGCAGTACTTC. The rearrangement uses TRBV15 and TRBJ2-7, with 9 nucleotides matching TRBD1. The CDR3 extends over 13 amino acids. CDR1 and CDR2 from the germline V gene are LNHNV and YYDKDF (reference sequence). The V gene end was trimmed by 3 bases and the J gene end by 6 bases; junction bases not matched to a gene: 3. The complete variable domain, with remaining parts taken from reference TRBV15 and TRBJ2-7, reads DAMVIQNPRYQVTQFGKPVTLSCSQTLNHNVMYWYQQKSSQAPKLLFHYYDKDFNNEADTPDNFQSRRPNTSFCFLDIRSPGLGDTAMYLCATSSRTGVEQYFGPGTRLTVT.

This rearrangement joins TRBV6-6 to TRBJ2-7; 10 bases agree with TRBD1. CDR1 is MNHNY, CDR2 SVGAGI, per germline (reference sequence). V was pared by 7 bases and J by 6 bases, with 12 bases of the junction left unmatched. The CDR3 is 15 residues long. The chain's CDR3 is CASTPPGTGAREQYF. As DNA, the CDR3 is TGTGCCAGCACCCCACCCGGGACAGGGGCCCGCGAGCAGTACTTC.

This rearrangement joins TRBV19 to TRBJ1-6; TRBD1 agrees at 8 bases. Trimming took 5 bases from V and 10 from J; bases not matched to a gene: 7. The length of the CDR3 is 14 residues. The germline V gene has CDR1 LNHDA and CDR2 SQIVND (reference sequence). CDR3 in amino acids: CASSARTGMSPLHF. The CDR3 DNA is TGTGCCAGTAGTGCGAGGACAGGGATGTCACCCCTCCACTTT.